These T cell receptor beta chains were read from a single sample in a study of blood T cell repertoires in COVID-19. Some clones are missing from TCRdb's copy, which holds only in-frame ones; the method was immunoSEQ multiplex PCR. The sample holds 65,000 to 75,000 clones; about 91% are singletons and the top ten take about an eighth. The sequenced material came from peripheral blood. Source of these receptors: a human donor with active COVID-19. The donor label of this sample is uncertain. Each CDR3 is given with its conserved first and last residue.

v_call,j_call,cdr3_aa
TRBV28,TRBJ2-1,CASSFVAATSNEQFF
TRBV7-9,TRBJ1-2,CASSDRTGGPYGYTF
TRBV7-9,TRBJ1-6,CASSILGQGNNSPLHF
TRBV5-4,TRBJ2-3,CASSTSGMTDTQYF
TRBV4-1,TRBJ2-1,CASSQGLAGGEQFF
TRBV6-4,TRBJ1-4,CASSLRQVRQFREKLFF
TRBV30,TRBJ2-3,CACQKERDLTDTQYF
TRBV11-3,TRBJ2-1,CASSLDSPSGAVYNEQFF
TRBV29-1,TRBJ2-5,CSAGGKETQYF
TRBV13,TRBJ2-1,CASSGPRRYNEQFF
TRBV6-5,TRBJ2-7,CASSPGTVFRYF
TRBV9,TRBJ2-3,CASSPREFTDTQYF
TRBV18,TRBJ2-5,CASSRDSWGETQYF
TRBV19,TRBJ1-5,CASSIAEGGGQPQHF
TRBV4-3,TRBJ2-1,CASSQERQGSRGNEQFF
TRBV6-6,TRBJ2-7,CASSYSTGGPYEQYF
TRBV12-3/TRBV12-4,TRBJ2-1,CASMADRYNEQFF
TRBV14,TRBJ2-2,CASSQVDRGKGELFF
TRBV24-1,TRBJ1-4,CATRGAANEKLFF
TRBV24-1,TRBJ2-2,CATSDLQGSTGELFF
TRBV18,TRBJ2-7,CASSPEGTGVNEQYF
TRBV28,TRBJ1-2,CASSSQGAGYHYGYTF
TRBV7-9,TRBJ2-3,CASSLASTDTQYF
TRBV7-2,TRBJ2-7,CASSARQGRDEQYF
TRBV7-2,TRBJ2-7,CASSLTSTGWEQYF
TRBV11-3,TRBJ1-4,CASSKPTGGVGEKLFF
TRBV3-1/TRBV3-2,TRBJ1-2,CASSQGGTGGGYTF